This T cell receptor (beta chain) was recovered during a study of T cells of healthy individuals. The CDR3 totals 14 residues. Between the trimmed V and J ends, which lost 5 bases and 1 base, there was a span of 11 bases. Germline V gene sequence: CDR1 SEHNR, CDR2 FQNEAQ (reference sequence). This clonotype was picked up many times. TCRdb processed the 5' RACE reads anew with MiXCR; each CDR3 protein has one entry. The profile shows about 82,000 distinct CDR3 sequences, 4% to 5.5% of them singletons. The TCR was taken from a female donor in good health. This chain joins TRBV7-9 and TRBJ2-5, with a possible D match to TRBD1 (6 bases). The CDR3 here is CASSPRTVQETQYF. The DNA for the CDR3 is TGTGCCAGCAGCCCTCGGACAGTCCAAGAGACCCAGTACTTC.